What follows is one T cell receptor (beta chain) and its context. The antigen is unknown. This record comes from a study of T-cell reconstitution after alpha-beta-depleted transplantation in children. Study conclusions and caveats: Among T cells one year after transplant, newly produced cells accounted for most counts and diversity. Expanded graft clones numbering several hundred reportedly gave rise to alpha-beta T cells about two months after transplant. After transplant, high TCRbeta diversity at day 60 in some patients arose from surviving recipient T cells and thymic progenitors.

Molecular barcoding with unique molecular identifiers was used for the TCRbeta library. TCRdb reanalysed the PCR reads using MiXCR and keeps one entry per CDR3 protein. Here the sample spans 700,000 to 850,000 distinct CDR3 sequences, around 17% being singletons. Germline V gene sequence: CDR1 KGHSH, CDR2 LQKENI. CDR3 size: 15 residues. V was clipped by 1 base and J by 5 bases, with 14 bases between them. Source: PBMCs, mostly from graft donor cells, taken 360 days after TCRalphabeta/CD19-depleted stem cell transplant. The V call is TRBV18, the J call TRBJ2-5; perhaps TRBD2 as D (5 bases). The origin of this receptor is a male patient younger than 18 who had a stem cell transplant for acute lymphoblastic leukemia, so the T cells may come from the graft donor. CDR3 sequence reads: CASSPRWAPGETQYF. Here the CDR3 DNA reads TGTGCCAGCTCACCACGGTGGGCTCCGGGGGAGACCCAGTACTTC. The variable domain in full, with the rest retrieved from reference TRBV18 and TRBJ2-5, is NAGVMQNPRHLVRRRGQEARLRCSPMKGHSHVYWYRQLPEEGLKFMVYLQKENIIDESGMPKERFSAEFPKEGPSILRIQQVVRGDSAAYFCASSPRWAPGETQYFGPGTRLLVL.